The 31 T cell receptor beta chains presented below share a single source sample, sequenced in a study of control samples from healthy donors and cancer patients. This table comes from immunoSEQ multiplex PCR, and its TCRdb copy is limited to in-frame clones, with some not included. Of approximately 230,000 clones listed, approximately 80% are singletons. The sample comprised PBMCs. Every receptor here comes from a woman aged 55-69 years with lung cancer.

The chain joins TRBV6-1 to TRBJ1-3, with D possibly TRBD1 on 5 matching bases. The germline V and J ends were trimmed by 2 bases and 4 bases, with 9 bases remaining between them. CDR3 size: 14 residues. Germline assignment: CDR1 MNHNS and CDR2 SASEGT. CDR3 sequence reads: CASSELRAGNTIYF. The CDR3 region has the DNA TGTGCCAGCAGTGAACTCAGGGCGGGAAACACCATATATTTT.

The CDR3 is CASSARDRKQTNYGYTF. CDR3 DNA sequence: TGCGCCAGCAGTGCCCGGGACAGGAAACAAACTAACTATGGCTACACCTTC. The genes are TRBV10-1 and TRBJ1-2, with TRBD1 matching over 8 bases. The CDR3 consists of 17 residues. The junction had 10 bases not matched to a gene; V was cut back by 4 bases and J by 0 bases. Germline CDR1 is WNHNN and CDR2 is SYGVQD (reference sequence).

This chain uses TRBV11-1 with TRBJ2-7, with D hard to call. The germline V gene has CDR1 SGHAT and CDR2 FQDESV (reference sequence). This CDR3 is 13 amino acids long. The V end lost 1 base, the J end lost 6 bases, and 10 bases lay between the germline ends. CDR3 DNA sequence: TGTGCCAGCAGCTTAGTATTGGGGATCGAGCAGTACTTC. It encodes CASSLVLGIEQYF.

The chain carries TRBV18 and TRBJ2-3, with D possibly being TRBD2 (6 bases). V shed 2 bases and J shed 2 bases, with 11 bases lying between them. The germline gives CDR1 KGHSH, CDR2 LQKENI. The CDR3 has 15 residues. CDR3 sequence: CASSPGGILTDTQYF. CDR3 DNA sequence: TGTGCCAGCTCACCAGGCGGGATCCTCACAGATACGCAGTATTTT.

The chain joins TRBV5-1 to TRBJ2-5; 9 bases match TRBD2. V dropped 0 bases and J dropped 1; count of bases not matched to a gene: 4. CDR1 and CDR2 (germline): SGHRS, YFSETQ. The CDR3 has 16 residues. This CDR3 reads CASSLGLAEAQETQYF. CDR3 DNA sequence: TGCGCCAGCAGCTTGGGACTAGCGGAGGCCCAAGAGACCCAGTACTTC.

The chain joins TRBV5-3 to TRBJ2-3; D call uncertain. TRBV5-3 is classed as an ORF, of uncertain function. The CDR3 has 15 amino acids. Trimming removed 7 bases from V and 3 bases from J, with 18 bases in between. DNA for the CDR3: TGTGCCAGACGAGAATTAGGGTATCCTACAGATACGCAGTATTTT. Its protein is CARRELGYPTDTQYF.

The chain joins TRBV5-1 to TRBJ2-7; weak D call: TRBD1 (5 bases). The V gene's germline CDR1 is SGHRS and CDR2 YFSETQ. V was trimmed by 4 bases and J by 1 base, leaving 12 bases between them. CDR3 length: 14 residues. CDR3 DNA: TGCGCCAGCAGCGGGGTGGGGCCTTCCTACGAGCAGTACTTC. It is translated as CASSGVGPSYEQYF.

The rearrangement links TRBV13 to TRBJ2-7, with a possible D match to TRBD1 (6 bases). CDR3 length equals 12 residues. Trimming took 3 bases from V and 8 from J, leaving 11 bases between them. CDR1 and CDR2 (germline): PRHDT, FYEKMQ (reference sequence). CDR3 DNA sequence: TGTGCCAGCAGCTTGGCCAGGGGCAAGCAGTACTTC. Encoded protein: CASSLARGKQYF.

The chain has TRBV23-1 and TRBJ1-1, with 8 positions matching TRBD1. TRBV23-1 has ORF status, its function being uncertain. The CDR3 consists of 15 residues. The J segment lost 5 bases and the V segment lost 2 bases, leaving 7 bases of the junction unmatched. The CDR3 sequence: CASSQSQGAGTEAFF. In nucleotides, the CDR3 is TGCGCCAGCAGTCAAAGTCAGGGGGCAGGAACTGAAGCTTTCTTT.

V is TRBV5-1 and J is TRBJ1-2, with 7 bases that match TRBD1. Per germline, CDR1 SGHRS and CDR2 YFSETQ. Germline trimming cut 0 bases from V and 2 bases from J; bases unmatched to any gene: 4. There are 15 residues in the CDR3. CDR3 loop: CASSLDRGGNYGYTF. Written as DNA, the CDR3 is TGCGCCAGCAGCTTGGACAGGGGAGGCAACTATGGCTACACCTTC.

This clone was observed a few times. V usage is TRBV19 and J usage is TRBJ2-7; tentative D call: TRBD2 (6 bases). There are 19 residues in the CDR3. Germline CDR1 LNHDA, CDR2 SQIVND (reference sequence). V shed 7 bases and J shed 0 bases, with 28 bases lying between them. CDR3 region: CASTATSPPGDFSSYEQYF. Written as DNA, the CDR3 is TGTGCCAGTACCGCCACCTCCCCTCCGGGGGATTTTAGCTCCTACGAGCAGTACTTC.

The chain links TRBV5-1 to TRBJ2-3; D call uncertain. Trimming removed 0 bases at V and 6 bases at J, with 8 bases between. CDR1 and CDR2 (germline): SGHRS, YFSETQ. This CDR3 spans 13 amino acids. CDR3 nucleotides: TGCGCCAGCAGCTTGGAATGGGGTGATACGCAGTATTTT. Translating gives CASSLEWGDTQYF.

As concerns this clone: Other nucleotide sequences in the sample specify the same CDR3. This chain connects TRBV19 to TRBJ1-5; D may be TRBD1 (6 bases). Germline CDR1 reads LNHDA; CDR2 reads SQIVND (reference sequence). The CDR3 extends over 14 amino acids. Trimming removed 3 bases at V and 2 bases at J, with 8 bases between. CDR3 bases: TGTGCCAGTAGTATGTCAGGGGGCAATCAGCCCCAGCATTTT. This translates into CASSMSGGNQPQHF.

J is TRBJ1-3 and V is TRBV7-8; no clear D gene. Germline-derived CDR1 and CDR2 are SGHVS and FQNEAQ. Trimming left V 1 base short and J 2 bases short, with 6 bases between. The CDR3 covers 14 residues. CDR3 DNA: TGTGCCAGCAGCTTAGTGGGAGCTGGAAACACCATATATTTT. Protein product: CASSLVGAGNTIYF.

The chain uses TRBV10-1 and TRBJ2-7; D unresolved. CDR1 is WNHNN, CDR2 SYGVQD, per germline (reference sequence). The V and J ends lost 3 bases and 6 bases respectively, with 15 bases between them. The CDR3 runs 14 residues. In DNA, the CDR3 is TGCGCCAGCAGTGAATCTTCGGGTTCCCCCGAGCAGTACTTC. This translates into CASSESSGSPEQYF.

V usage is TRBV28 and J usage is TRBJ1-1; D remains ambiguous. The CDR3 sequence is 13 residues long. Germline assignment: CDR1 MDHEN and CDR2 SYDVKM. Trimming left V 7 bases short and J 6 bases short, with 15 bases between. CDR3 nucleotide sequence: TGTGCCAGCAATGCCGGACGAGCCGCTGAAGCTTTCTTT. Protein sequence: CASNAGRAAEAFF.

The genes are TRBV19 and TRBJ1-1; D is uncertain. Trimming pared 3 bases from V and 3 bases from J, leaving 8 bases between. The CDR3 totals 13 residues. CDR1 is LNHDA, CDR2 SQIVND, per germline (reference sequence). CDR3 sequence: CASSIPDYTEAFF. The CDR3 DNA follows: TGTGCCAGTAGTATCCCGGATTACACTGAAGCTTTCTTT.

The genes are TRBV10-3 and TRBJ2-3; 9 nucleotides agree with TRBD1. The germline V gene encodes CDR1 ENHRY and CDR2 SYGVKD. The CDR3 totals 14 residues. V was clipped by 4 bases and J by 5 bases; unmatched bases: 4. CDR3 loop: CAISVQGAKDTQYF. CDR3 nucleotides: TGTGCCATCAGTGTACAGGGGGCCAAAGATACGCAGTATTTT.

V and J are TRBV4-1 and TRBJ1-3; D ambiguous. Trimming pared 0 bases from V and 3 bases from J, leaving 9 bases between. CDR3 length: 15 residues. Germline CDR1 and CDR2: MGHRA and YSYEKL. Here the CDR3 DNA reads TGCGCCAGCAGCCAAGATATGTTAGGTGGAAACACCATATATTTT. Protein: CASSQDMLGGNTIYF.

This chain connects TRBV2 to TRBJ2-1; TRBD2 matches 8 bases. The germline V gene encodes CDR1 SNHLY and CDR2 FYNNEI. CDR3 length: 18 residues. Trimming took 4 bases from V and 1 from J; bases not matched to a gene: 12. The CDR3 sequence is CASSGVRLAGQSYNEQFF. CDR3 nucleotide sequence: TGTGCCAGCAGTGGGGTTCGGCTAGCGGGTCAATCCTACAATGAGCAGTTCTTC.

The rearrangement uses TRBV7-8 and TRBJ1-1; 11 bases match TRBD1. The CDR3 is 15 residues long. CDR1 and CDR2 from the germline V gene are SGHVS and FQNEAQ. V was pared by 5 bases and J by 8 bases, with 10 bases of the junction left unmatched. The CDR3 protein is CASSNLPGQGGEAFF. The CDR3 nucleotides are TGTGCCAGCAGCAACCTCCCGGGACAGGGGGGAGAAGCTTTCTTT.

The V call is TRBV9, the J call TRBJ1-6; TRBD1 is a possible D gene (6 bases). The germline gives CDR1 SGDLS, CDR2 YYNGEE. V lost 4 bases and J 7 bases, leaving 12 bases between the germline ends. The length of the CDR3 is 14 residues. The CDR3: CASSHTGMNSPLHF. The CDR3 nucleotides are TGTGCCAGCAGCCATACAGGGATGAATTCACCCCTCCACTTT.

V is TRBV4-2 and J is TRBJ2-5; TRBD2 agrees at 14 bases. CDR3 length: 19 residues. The J segment lost 5 bases and the V segment lost 1 base, leaving 12 bases of the junction unmatched. Looked up from germline, CDR1 is LGHNA and CDR2 is YNFKEQ. The CDR3 protein is CASSQAPTSGRAVGETQYF. CDR3 coding DNA: TGTGCCAGCAGCCAAGCCCCGACTAGCGGGAGGGCAGTAGGGGAGACCCAGTACTTC.

The V and J genes are TRBV5-1 and TRBJ2-7, with a weak D call TRBD1 (6 bases). The CDR3 runs to 18 residues. V shed 2 bases and J shed 0 bases, with 21 bases lying between them. Germline lookup yields CDR1 SGHRS and CDR2 YFSETQ. Written as DNA, the CDR3 is TGCGCCAGCAGCTTCGGACAGAGGCCGCGGCGTGGCTCCTACGAGCAGTACTTC. Amino acids: CASSFGQRPRRGSYEQYF. Supplemented by reference TRBV5-1 and TRBJ2-7, the full variable domain reads KAGVTQTPRYLIKTRGQQVTLSCSPISGHRSVSWYQQTPGQGLQFLFEYFSETQRNKGNFPGRFSGRQFSNSRSEMNVSTLELGDSALYLCASSFGQRPRRGSYEQYFGPGTRLTVT.

The V gene is TRBV18, the J gene TRBJ1-6; D call uncertain. Trimming stripped 6 bases from V and 0 bases from J, with 18 bases between. The CDR3 spans 18 residues. Germline assignment: CDR1 KGHSH and CDR2 LQKENI. DNA for the CDR3: TGTGCCAGCTCCCTCCAACGGACGCTTAGCTCCTATAATTCACCCCTCCACTTT. Translated, it gives CASSLQRTLSSYNSPLHF.

This sequence joins TRBV5-1 and TRBJ1-4; D unclear. The CDR3 spans 13 residues. The germline V gene encodes CDR1 SGHRS and CDR2 YFSETQ. V shed 2 bases and J shed 4 bases, with 6 bases lying between them. The CDR3 DNA is TGCGCCAGCAGCTTTCAGATTAATGAAAAACTGTTTTTT. Its protein is CASSFQINEKLFF.

This chain links TRBV11-2 with TRBJ2-7; TRBD1 is a possible D gene (5 bases). The CDR3 is made up of 14 amino acids. Trimming removed 1 base at V and 0 bases at J, with 7 bases between. Germline-derived CDR1 and CDR2 are SGHAT and FQNNGV. CDR3: CASSLGTGSYEQYF. CDR3 nucleotides: TGTGCCAGCAGCTTAGGAACAGGCTCCTACGAGCAGTACTTC.

This clone was seen only once. This sequence joins TRBV7-2 and TRBJ1-1; no reliable D call. V lost 3 bases and J 5 bases, leaving 7 bases between the germline ends. Germline V lookup: CDR1 SGHTA, CDR2 FQGNSA. The CDR3 extends over 12 amino acids. The chain's CDR3 is CASSFLGTEAFF. Here the CDR3 DNA reads TGTGCCAGCAGCTTTCTTGGGACTGAAGCTTTCTTT.

J is TRBJ1-5 and V is TRBV2; 12 nucleotides line up with TRBD1. CDR3 length: 18 residues. Unmatched junction bases numbered 14, after V lost 6 bases and J lost 5 bases. Germline V gene data show CDR1 as SNHLY and CDR2 as FYNNEI. For the CDR3, the DNA is TGTGCCAGCAGCCCCACCGACCGGGACAGGGGGCGACATCAGCCCCAGCATTTT. It is translated as CASSPTDRDRGRHQPQHF.

The chain is built from TRBV2 and TRBJ2-7; a weak D match, TRBD2 (5 bases). Between the trimmed V and J ends, which lost 8 bases and 3 bases, there was a span of 20 bases. This CDR3 contains 15 residues. CDR1 SNHLY and CDR2 FYNNEI come from the germline V gene. The CDR3 DNA follows: TGTGCCAGCTCGACGCCCGGAGGACCTATCTACGAGCAGTACTTC. This gives the protein CASSTPGGPIYEQYF.

With regard to this clone: This sample includes further DNA sequences coding for the same CDR3. The genes are TRBV7-9 and TRBJ1-4; 8 positions match TRBD1. The CDR3 is 16 residues long. Trimming cost V 5 bases and J 0 bases; bases outside gene matches: 5. Germline-derived CDR1 and CDR2 are SEHNR and FQNEAQ (reference sequence). CDR3 in DNA: TGTGCCAGCAGCCCGGACAGGGTTTCAACTAATGAAAAACTGTTTTTT. Amino acids: CASSPDRVSTNEKLFF.